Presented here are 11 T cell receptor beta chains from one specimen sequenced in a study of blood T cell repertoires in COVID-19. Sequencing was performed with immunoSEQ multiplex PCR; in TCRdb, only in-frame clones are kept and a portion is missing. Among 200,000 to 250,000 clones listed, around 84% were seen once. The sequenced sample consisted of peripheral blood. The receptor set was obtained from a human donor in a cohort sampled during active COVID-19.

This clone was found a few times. CDR3 DNA sequence: TGCGCCAGCAGCATGACTAGCTCCTACGAGCAGTACTTC. Its translation is CASSMTSSYEQYF. The chain has TRBV5-1 and TRBJ2-7, with TRBD2 as a possible D gene (6 bases). The CDR3 extends over 13 amino acids. Germline values: CDR1 SGHRS, CDR2 YFSETQ. With 4 bases removed from V and 0 bases from J, the gap between germline ends came to 8 bases.

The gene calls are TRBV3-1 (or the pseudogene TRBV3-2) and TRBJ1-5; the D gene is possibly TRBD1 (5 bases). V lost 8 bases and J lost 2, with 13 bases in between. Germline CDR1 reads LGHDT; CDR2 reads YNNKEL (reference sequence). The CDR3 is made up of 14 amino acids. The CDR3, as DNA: TGTGCCAGCGGCTTCGGGGGTGGCAATCAGCCCCAGCATTTT. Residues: CASGFGGGNQPQHF.

The CDR3 DNA follows: TGCGCCAGCAGCCGAACCGGACAGGGGGCCCCTAACTATGGCTACACCTTC. Protein: CASSRTGQGAPNYGYTF. The chain is built from TRBV5-1 and TRBJ1-2; 11 bases are a match to TRBD1. This CDR3 has 17 amino acids. The ends lost 4 bases at V and 0 bases at J; junction bases unmatched: 8. Germline V lookup: CDR1 SGHRS, CDR2 YFSETQ.

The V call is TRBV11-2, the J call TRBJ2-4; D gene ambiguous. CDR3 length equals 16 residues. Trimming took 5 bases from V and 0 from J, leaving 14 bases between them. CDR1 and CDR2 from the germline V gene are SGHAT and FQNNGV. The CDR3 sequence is CASSLGYSKAKNIQYF. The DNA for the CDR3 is TGTGCCAGCAGCCTAGGGTACAGCAAAGCCAAAAACATTCAGTACTTC.

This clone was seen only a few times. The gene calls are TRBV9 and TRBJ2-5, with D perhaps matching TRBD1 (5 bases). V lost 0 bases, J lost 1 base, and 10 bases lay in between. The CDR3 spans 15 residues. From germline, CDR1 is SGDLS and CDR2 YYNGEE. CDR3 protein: CASSVGGRAQETQYF. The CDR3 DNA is TGTGCCAGCAGCGTAGGAGGCAGGGCCCAAGAGACCCAGTACTTC.

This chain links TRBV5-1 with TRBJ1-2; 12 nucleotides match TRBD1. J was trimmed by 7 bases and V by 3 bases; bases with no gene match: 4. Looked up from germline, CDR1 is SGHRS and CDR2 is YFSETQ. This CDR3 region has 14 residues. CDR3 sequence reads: CASSSGTGGFGYTF. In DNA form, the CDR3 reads TGCGCCAGCAGCTCAGGGACAGGGGGCTTTGGCTACACCTTC.

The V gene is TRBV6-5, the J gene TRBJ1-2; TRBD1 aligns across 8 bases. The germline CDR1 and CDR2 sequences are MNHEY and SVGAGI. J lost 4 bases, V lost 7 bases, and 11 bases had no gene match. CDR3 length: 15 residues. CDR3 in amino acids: CASTLGAGGPYGYTF. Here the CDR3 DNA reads TGTGCCAGCACCCTAGGGGCAGGGGGCCCCTATGGCTACACCTTC.

In DNA, the CDR3 is TGTGCCAGCCAGCGGGACAACACAGATACGCAGTATTTT. As protein: CASQRDNTDTQYF. The chain links TRBV7-3 to TRBJ2-3; D perhaps matches TRBD2 (7 bases). Germline CDR1 and CDR2: SGHTA and FQGTGA. This CDR3 comprises 13 residues. Trimming removed 8 bases at V and 2 bases at J, with 11 bases between.

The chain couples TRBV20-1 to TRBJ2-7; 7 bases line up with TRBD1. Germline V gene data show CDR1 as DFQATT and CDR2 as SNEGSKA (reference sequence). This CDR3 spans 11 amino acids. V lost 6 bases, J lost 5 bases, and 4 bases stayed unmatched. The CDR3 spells CSARQGDEQYF. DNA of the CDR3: TGCAGTGCGAGACAGGGTGACGAGCAGTACTTC.

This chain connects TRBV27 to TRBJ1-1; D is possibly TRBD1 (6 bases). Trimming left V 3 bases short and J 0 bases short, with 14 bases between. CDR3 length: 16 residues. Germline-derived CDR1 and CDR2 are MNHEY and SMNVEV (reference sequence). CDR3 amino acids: CASSFVPGQVNTEAFF. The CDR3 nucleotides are TGTGCCAGCAGTTTCGTGCCGGGACAAGTGAACACTGAAGCTTTCTTT.

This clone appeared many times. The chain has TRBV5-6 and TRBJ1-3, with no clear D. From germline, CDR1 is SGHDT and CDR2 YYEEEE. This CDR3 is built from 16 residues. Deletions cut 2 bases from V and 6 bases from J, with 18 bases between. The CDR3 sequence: CASSFFGVTAENTIYF. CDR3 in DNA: TGTGCCAGCAGCTTCTTCGGGGTCACAGCTGAAAACACCATATATTTT.